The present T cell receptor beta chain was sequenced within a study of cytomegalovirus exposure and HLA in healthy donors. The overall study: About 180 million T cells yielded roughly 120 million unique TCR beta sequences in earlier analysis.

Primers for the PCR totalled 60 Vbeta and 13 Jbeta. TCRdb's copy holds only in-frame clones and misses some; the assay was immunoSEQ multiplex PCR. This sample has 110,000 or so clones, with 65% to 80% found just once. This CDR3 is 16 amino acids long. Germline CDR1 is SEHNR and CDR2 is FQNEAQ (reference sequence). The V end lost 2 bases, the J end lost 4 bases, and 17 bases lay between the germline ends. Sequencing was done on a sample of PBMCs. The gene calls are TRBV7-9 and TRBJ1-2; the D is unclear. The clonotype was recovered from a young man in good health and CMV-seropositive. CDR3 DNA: TGTGCCAGCAGCTTAATTTCTCAACGGGGAGGCTATGGCTACACCTTC. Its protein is CASSLISQRGGYGYTF.